This TCR beta chain was captured by sequencing in a study of technical replicates of blood from several donors. Germline loops: CDR1 SGHNT, CDR2 YYREEE (reference sequence). CDR3 length: 17 residues. V gave up 0 bases and J gave up 4 bases, with 19 bases separating them. Profiling relied on immunoSEQ multiplex PCR, and the TCRdb table lists in-frame clones only, not all of them. The sample includes some 12,000 clones, 60% to 85% of them seen just once. This clonotype was obtained from a human donor in good health. This chain connects TRBV5-4 to TRBJ1-1; no firm D call. Sequenced material: PBMCs. CDR3 loop: CASSLGGGLPSGTEAFF. The CDR3 nucleotides are TGTGCCAGCAGCTTGGGTGGTGGACTCCCTTCTGGCACTGAAGCTTTCTTT.